A single sample gave rise to the 25 T cell receptor beta chains below, sequenced in a study of patients and donors after allogeneic stem cell transplantation. MiXCR, run by TCRdb on the RT-PCR reads, gives a single entry per CDR3 protein. The sample has about a million distinct CDR3 sequences; approximately 19% are singletons. The sequenced material came from blood, either unsorted or a sorted T cell fraction (not recorded which). Every receptor here comes from a human donor who was either an allogeneic HSCT recipient or a stem cell or donor lymphocyte infusion donor (not recorded which). It is not recorded whose cells these are; they may come from a transplant donor.

The V and J genes are TRBV7-3 and TRBJ1-2; D gene uncertain. CDR3 size: 16 residues. CDR1 and CDR2 (germline): SGHTA, FQGTGA. Trimming removed 4 bases from V and 2 bases from J, with 17 bases in between. Here the CDR3 reads CASSSKDTPRNYGYTF. CDR3 DNA sequence: TGTGCCAGCAGCTCGAAAGACACCCCCCGGAACTATGGCTACACCTTC. The whole variable domain, filled in from reference TRBV7-3 and TRBJ1-2, reads GAGVSQTPSNKVTEKGKYVELRCDPISGHTALYWYRQSLGQGPEFLIYFQGTGAADDSGLPNDRFFAVRPEGSVSTLKIQRTERGDSAVYLCASSSKDTPRNYGYTFGSGTRLTVV.

The chain carries TRBV28 and TRBJ1-2, with 8 bases that match TRBD1. CDR1 and CDR2 from the germline V gene are MDHEN and SYDVKM. This CDR3 has 14 amino acids. V gave up 6 bases and J gave up 4 bases; unmatched junction bases: 7. CDR3 region: CASSTGQGLYGYTF. The CDR3 nucleotides read TGTGCCAGCAGCACCGGACAGGGACTCTATGGCTACACCTTC.

V and J are TRBV6-2 or TRBV6-3 and TRBJ1-1, with no clear D. Germline V gives CDR1 MNHEY, CDR2 SVGEGT. The CDR3 length is 14 residues. Trimming left V 4 bases short and J 1 base short, with 10 bases between. CDR3 coding DNA: TGTGCCAGCAGTTCCCGTGTGACGAACACTGAAGCTTTCTTT. Its protein product is CASSSRVTNTEAFF.

The V and J genes are TRBV9 and TRBJ2-1, with D possibly TRBD1 on 5 matching bases. Germline loops: CDR1 SGDLS, CDR2 YYNGEE. The length of the CDR3 is 17 residues. The V and J ends lost 4 bases and 0 bases respectively, with 17 bases between them. DNA of the CDR3: TGTGCCAGCAGCCTATCCACCACAGGTTTCTCCTACAATGAGCAGTTCTTC. Its translation is CASSLSTTGFSYNEQFF. The full variable domain, completed using reference TRBV9 and TRBJ2-1, is DSGVTQTPKHLITATGQRVTLRCSPRSGDLSVYWYQQSLDQGLQFLIQYYNGEERAKGNILERFSAQQFPDLHSELNLSSLELGDSALYFCASSLSTTGFSYNEQFFGPGTRLTVL.

This clonotype showed up many times. DNA of the CDR3: TGCGCCAGCGGAACTACATCGAGTGAGCAGTTCTTC. Encoded protein: CASGTTSSEQFF. The chain uses TRBV4-3 and TRBJ2-1; D is unclear. Per germline, CDR1 LGHNA and CDR2 YSLEER. Trimming shortened V by 8 bases and J by 9 bases, and 14 bases separated the two germline ends. The CDR3 totals 12 residues.

Only a few counts were recorded for this clonotype. The V and J genes are TRBV3-1 and TRBJ2-7; 9 nucleotides line up with TRBD1. The CDR3 contains 15 residues. J gave up 6 bases and V 1 base, and 7 bases lay outside the gene matches. Germline values: CDR1 LGHDT, CDR2 YNNKEL (reference sequence). The CDR3 sequence: CASSQVLQGASEQYF. Written as DNA, the CDR3 is TGTGCCAGCAGCCAAGTTCTACAGGGGGCGTCCGAGCAGTACTTC.

This clonotype was observed a few times. This chain uses TRBV4-3 with TRBJ1-2; TRBD1 might be the D (6 bases). Germline V gene sequence: CDR1 LGHNA, CDR2 YSLEER. The CDR3 extends over 15 amino acids. Between the trimmed V and J ends, which lost 1 base and 2 bases, there was a span of 11 bases. This CDR3 is CASSQGTRGNYGYTF. The CDR3 region has the DNA TGCGCCAGCAGCCAAGGTACCAGGGGCAACTATGGCTACACCTTC.

This clonotype turned up a few times. Here the CDR3 reads CASSVGIADEETQYF. The CDR3 DNA is TGTGCCAGCAGCGTAGGGATAGCGGACGAAGAGACCCAGTACTTC. The chain has TRBV9 and TRBJ2-5, with D tentatively TRBD2 (6 bases). Germline V lookup: CDR1 SGDLS, CDR2 YYNGEE. The CDR3 length is 15 residues. Trimming took 0 bases from V and 3 from J, leaving 12 bases between them.

At least ten counts were recorded for this clonotype. The genes are TRBV28 and TRBJ1-6; maybe TRBD1 (5 bases). V was cut by 2 bases and J by 11 bases, with 19 bases left in between. There are 16 residues in the CDR3. Germline CDR1 reads MDHEN; CDR2 reads SYDVKM. The CDR3 DNA reads as TGTGCCAGCAGTTTACCCCGGACGTTCAGAGGGGCACCCCTCCACTTT. It yields the protein CASSLPRTFRGAPLHF.

This clonotype was recorded a few times. The chain joins TRBV6-5 to TRBJ2-5; no clear D gene. Germline V lookup: CDR1 MNHEY, CDR2 SVGAGI. V dropped 2 bases and J dropped 0 bases, with 13 bases sitting between them. This CDR3 contains 16 residues. In DNA form, the CDR3 reads TGTGCCAGCAGTTACGATGATTGGCAAAACCAAGAGACCCAGTACTTC. The encoded protein is CASSYDDWQNQETQYF.

This clonotype was counted a few times. The chain's CDR3 is CSARHSGIPLGHEQFF. CDR3 nucleotide sequence: TGCAGTGCTAGACATTCCGGGATCCCTCTCGGTCATGAGCAGTTCTTC. This rearrangement joins TRBV20-1 to TRBJ2-1; the D gene is possibly TRBD2 (5 bases). The CDR3 spans 16 residues. Germline V gene data show CDR1 as DFQATT and CDR2 as SNEGSKA (reference sequence). The germline V and J ends were trimmed by 2 bases and 8 bases, with 22 bases remaining between them.

This rearrangement joins TRBV11-3 to TRBJ2-2; 7 nucleotides align to TRBD1. Germline V CDR1 and CDR2: SGHNT, YENEEA. After removal of 4 bases from V and 4 bases from J, the junction contained 3 bases not matched to a gene. CDR3 size: 14 residues. CDR3 in DNA: TGTGCCAGCAGCTCAGCAGGGGGCACCGGGGAGCTGTTTTTT. Translation gives CASSSAGGTGELFF.

This clonotype was recorded a few times. This chain uses TRBV5-1 with TRBJ2-5; D remains unclear. CDR1 and CDR2 (germline): SGHRS, YFSETQ. The CDR3 length is 15 residues. Trimming shortened V by 0 bases and J by 2 bases, and 11 bases separated the two germline ends. This CDR3 is CASSLDGRAQETQYF. CDR3 nucleotides: TGCGCCAGCAGCTTGGACGGCCGGGCGCAAGAGACCCAGTACTTC.

This clonotype was detected a few times. This CDR3 reads CASSQETKGSILGTQYF. Here the CDR3 DNA reads TGCGCCAGCAGCCAAGAAACAAAGGGGAGCATCTTGGGGACCCAGTACTTC. The V and J genes are TRBV4-3 and TRBJ2-5, with D tentatively TRBD1 or TRBD2 (5 bases each). The length of the CDR3 is 17 residues. The V gene's germline CDR1 is LGHNA and CDR2 YSLEER. V was shortened by 0 bases and J by 7 bases, with 21 bases between the two germline ends.

This clonotype came up a few times. V gene TRBV5-1 combines with J gene TRBJ2-7; the D gene could be TRBD1 or TRBD2 (5 bases each). The CDR3 extends over 15 amino acids. Germline V lookup: CDR1 SGHRS, CDR2 YFSETQ. V shed 0 bases and J shed 0 bases, with 10 bases lying between them. The CDR3 sequence: CASSLAGTLSYEQYF. The CDR3, as DNA: TGCGCCAGCAGCTTGGCCGGGACCCTCTCCTACGAGCAGTACTTC.

The V call is TRBV10-3, the J call TRBJ1-3; 8 bases align to TRBD1. V dropped 6 bases and J dropped 8; count of bases not matched to a gene: 6. The CDR3 consists of 13 residues. Germline V gene data show CDR1 as ENHRY and CDR2 as SYGVKD. DNA for the CDR3: TGTGCCATCAGCCCGGACAGGGCGTACACCATATATTTT. Its translation is CAISPDRAYTIYF.

This rearrangement joins TRBV12-3 or TRBV12-4 to TRBJ2-5; either TRBD1 or TRBD2 may fit D (7 bases each). V shed 6 bases and J shed 5 bases, with 16 bases lying between them. CDR3 length equals 14 residues. The CDR3 region has the DNA TGTGCCAGCAGCTCTGACAGGGAGGGGGAGACCCAGTACTTC. Its protein is CASSSDREGETQYF.

This clonotype was detected many times. This sequence joins TRBV7-9 and TRBJ2-1; 10 bases match TRBD2. Germline trimming cut 3 bases from V and 7 bases from J; bases unmatched to any gene: 3. Germline loops: CDR1 SEHNR, CDR2 FQNEAQ (reference sequence). The CDR3 runs to 14 residues. The CDR3 is CASSFKREGNEQFF. In DNA form, the CDR3 reads TGTGCCAGCAGCTTTAAGCGGGAGGGAAATGAGCAGTTCTTC.

This sequence joins TRBV7-8 and TRBJ2-3, with 10 bases that match TRBD2. The CDR3 is 15 residues long. Losses at the gene ends were 4 bases for V and 6 bases for J; bases not matched to a gene: 7. Germline values: CDR1 SGHVS, CDR2 FQNEAQ. This CDR3 is CASSSVAGGWDTQYF. The CDR3 bases are TGTGCCAGCAGCTCCGTAGCGGGAGGCTGGGATACGCAGTATTTT.

Only a few counts were recorded for this clonotype. The genes are TRBV28 and TRBJ1-2; no clear D gene. Germline V gene data show CDR1 as MDHEN and CDR2 as SYDVKM. The V and J ends lost 5 bases and 6 bases respectively, with 16 bases between them. This CDR3 contains 14 residues. Here the CDR3 DNA reads TGTGCCAGCAGTCTCCATACCCCGACGGATGGCTACACCTTC. Its translation: CASSLHTPTDGYTF.

The chain links TRBV7-9 to TRBJ2-7; D is perhaps TRBD1 (6 bases). The CDR3 runs 12 residues. The ends were cut back, 7 bases at V and 3 bases at J, with 10 bases in the middle. Germline values: CDR1 SEHNR, CDR2 FQNEAQ (reference sequence). CDR3 coding DNA: TGTGCCAGCAAAGGACAGATCTACGAGCAGTACTTC. Protein: CASKGQIYEQYF.

V is TRBV5-1 and J is TRBJ2-7, with D perhaps TRBD1 (5 bases). Germline loops: CDR1 SGHRS, CDR2 YFSETQ. Deletions cut 3 bases from V and 1 base from J, with 11 bases between. The CDR3 sequence is 14 residues long. The CDR3 DNA sequence: TGCGCCAGCAGCTCAAGGACACCTTCCTACGAGCAGTACTTC. Translation gives CASSSRTPSYEQYF.

The chain joins TRBV11-3 to TRBJ1-6; D not certain. CDR1 and CDR2 (germline): SGHNT, YENEEA. CDR3 length: 15 residues. Deletions cut 3 bases from V and 1 base from J, with 7 bases between. CDR3 protein: CASSFDGSYNSPLHF. The CDR3 nucleotides read TGTGCCAGCAGCTTCGATGGATCCTATAATTCACCCCTCCACTTT.

Only a few counts were recorded for this clonotype. This chain joins TRBV4-3 and TRBJ2-3, with 7 bases aligning to TRBD2. With V trimmed by 0 bases and J by 4 bases, 7 bases remained unmatched. Germline V gene lookup returns CDR1 LGHNA and CDR2 YSLEER. The CDR3 covers 16 residues. The CDR3 nucleotides read TGCGCCAGCAGCCAAGACTCGGAGGGAGGGGCAGATACGCAGTATTTT. Translated, it gives CASSQDSEGGADTQYF.

This chain connects TRBV7-2 to TRBJ1-2, with 8 bases identical to TRBD1. The CDR3 contains 15 residues. The germline V gene has CDR1 SGHTA and CDR2 FQGNSA. Trimming cost V 5 bases and J 4 bases; bases outside gene matches: 9. The CDR3 sequence: CASSIGQGTVYGYTF. CDR3 in DNA: TGTGCCAGCAGCATTGGACAGGGAACCGTCTATGGCTACACCTTC.